Each of the 29 T cell receptor beta chains below was sequenced from the same sample in a study of T cell responses to AZD1222 COVID-19 vaccine. Generated by immunoSEQ multiplex PCR, the TCRdb table keeps only in-frame clones and is missing some. Found here are about 190,000 clones, around 94% of them singletons; the top ten hold roughly 1.3%. This specimen consisted of peripheral blood, obtained on day 0 of AZD1222 vaccination. Receptor source: an adult in good health.

The V gene is TRBV13, the J gene TRBJ2-7; 7 bases agree with TRBD1. The CDR3 consists of 15 residues. V lost 5 bases and J lost 1; bases outside the gene matches: 8. Looked up from germline, CDR1 is PRHDT and CDR2 is FYEKMQ (reference sequence). CDR3 residues: CASSLLQGVSYEQYF. In nucleotides, the CDR3 is TGTGCCAGCAGCCTTCTCCAGGGGGTTTCCTACGAGCAGTACTTC. Complete variable domain (other parts from reference TRBV13 and TRBJ2-7): AAGVIQSPRHLIKEKRETATLKCYPIPRHDTVYWYQQGPGQDPQFLISFYEKMQSDKGSIPDRFSAQQFSDYHSELNMSSLELGDSALYFCASSLLQGVSYEQYFGPGTRLTVT.

The V gene is TRBV6-5, the J gene TRBJ1-5; tentative D call: TRBD1 (5 bases). Germline CDR1 MNHEY, CDR2 SVGAGI. The CDR3 spans 14 residues. Trimming pared 7 bases from V and 6 bases from J, leaving 16 bases between. This CDR3 reads CASNKGESSQPQHF. In DNA, the CDR3 is TGTGCCAGCAACAAAGGGGAGTCGAGTCAGCCCCAGCATTTT.

The CDR3 loop reads CASSLGGVGRGPGNTIYF. The CDR3 nucleotides read TGCGCCAGCAGCTTGGGAGGAGTGGGCAGGGGGCCTGGAAACACCATATATTTT. This sequence joins TRBV5-1 and TRBJ1-3; the match to TRBD1 covers 8 bases. Germline CDR1 is SGHRS and CDR2 is YFSETQ. J was trimmed by 2 bases and V by 0 bases; bases with no gene match: 10. The CDR3 is 18 amino acids.

V and J are TRBV2 and TRBJ1-2; no definite D call. The V end was cut by 6 bases, the J end by 2 bases, with 13 bases between. CDR1 is SNHLY, CDR2 FYNNEI, per germline. The CDR3 has 14 residues. In DNA form, the CDR3 reads TGTGCCAGCAGCGAGCTGGATAAAAACTATGGCTACACCTTC. This translates into CASSELDKNYGYTF.

This chain links TRBV11-2 with TRBJ2-7, with D perhaps given as TRBD1 or TRBD2 (5 bases each). The V gene's germline CDR1 is SGHAT and CDR2 FQNNGV. The CDR3 consists of 14 residues. The germline V and J ends were trimmed by 1 base and 11 bases, with 18 bases remaining between them. The CDR3 bases are TGTGCCAGCAGCTTAGCCCCCGTGGGGCAGGGAGAGTACTTC. Encoded protein: CASSLAPVGQGEYF.

This chain links TRBV12-3 or TRBV12-4 with TRBJ1-4; unclear D gene. The V gene lost 8 bases and the J gene lost 8 bases, with 12 bases spanning the gap. The CDR3 totals 12 residues. In nucleotides, the CDR3 is TGTGCCAGCGGACTAGGGTGGGAAAAACTGTTTTTT. Its protein product is CASGLGWEKLFF.

The table lists this clone with a count of one. The chain has TRBV24-1 and TRBJ2-2; 9 nucleotides agree with TRBD2. Per the germline V gene, CDR1 is KGHDR and CDR2 is SFDVKD. The ends lost 7 bases at V and 2 bases at J; junction bases unmatched: 4. The CDR3 length is 15 residues. DNA of the CDR3: TGTGCCACCAGGGGAGCGGGGGGCAACACCGGGGAGCTGTTTTTT. Translation gives CATRGAGGNTGELFF.

This clone was detected once. The chain recombines TRBV27 with TRBJ1-2; D is possibly TRBD1 (5 bases). The CDR3 totals 14 residues. Trimming left V 5 bases short and J 5 bases short, with 15 bases between. Germline V gives CDR1 MNHEY, CDR2 SMNVEV (reference sequence). Here the CDR3 reads CASSPGTDPYGYTF. The CDR3 coding sequence is TGTGCCAGCAGTCCTGGGACCGATCCTTATGGCTACACCTTC.

V usage is TRBV5-1 and J usage is TRBJ2-3, with 8 nucleotides matching TRBD2. V lost 6 bases, J lost 5 bases, and 11 bases stayed unmatched. The length of the CDR3 is 15 residues. Germline V gives CDR1 SGHRS, CDR2 YFSETQ. CDR3 amino acids: CASTLGRGGIDTQYF. The CDR3 bases are TGCGCCAGCACCCTAGGTCGGGGGGGCATAGATACGCAGTATTTT. The whole variable domain, remainder taken from reference TRBV5-1 and TRBJ2-3, is KAGVTQTPRYLIKTRGQQVTLSCSPISGHRSVSWYQQTPGQGLQFLFEYFSETQRNKGNFPGRFSGRQFSNSRSEMNVSTLELGDSALYLCASTLGRGGIDTQYFGPGTRLTVL.

This chain uses TRBV10-3 with TRBJ1-2, with 9 nucleotides matching TRBD1. The CDR3 spans 12 residues. From germline, CDR1 is ENHRY and CDR2 SYGVKD. The ends lost 10 bases at V and 4 bases at J; junction bases unmatched: 4. The CDR3 DNA is TGTGCCACGGGACAGGGTGGCTATGGCTACACCTTC. Amino acids: CATGQGGYGYTF.

The chain uses TRBV3-1 (or the pseudogene TRBV3-2) and TRBJ1-6, with 8 bases matching TRBD1. CDR1 and CDR2 (germline): LGHDT, YNNKEL (reference sequence). This CDR3 comprises 18 residues. After removal of 1 base from V and 2 bases from J, the junction contained 7 bases not matched to a gene. CDR3 protein: CASSQATGAAAYNSPLHF. The CDR3 nucleotides are TGTGCCAGCAGCCAAGCGACAGGGGCGGCGGCCTATAATTCACCCCTCCACTTT.

This rearrangement joins TRBV7-7 to TRBJ2-5; the D is unclear. With 0 bases removed from V and 2 bases from J, the gap between germline ends came to 4 bases. The CDR3 runs to 13 residues. In germline, CDR1 is SSHAT, CDR2 FNYEAQ (reference sequence). The chain's CDR3 is CASSLATQETQYF. The CDR3, as DNA: TGTGCCAGCAGCTTAGCCACTCAAGAGACCCAGTACTTC.

The V gene is TRBV11-3, the J gene TRBJ2-7; 8 bases fit TRBD1. The CDR3 is 15 amino acids. Per the germline V gene, CDR1 is SGHNT and CDR2 is YENEEA. Unmatched junction bases numbered 2, after V lost 1 base and J lost 0 bases. The CDR3 DNA sequence: TGTGCCAGCAGCTTAGGGACAGGGCCCTCCTACGAGCAGTACTTC. Amino acids: CASSLGTGPSYEQYF.

The chain combines TRBV3-1 (or the pseudogene TRBV3-2) with TRBJ1-2; perhaps TRBD1 as D (5 bases). The CDR3 sequence is 14 residues long. Between the trimmed V and J ends, which lost 0 bases and 7 bases, there was a span of 12 bases. Germline values: CDR1 LGHDT, CDR2 YNNKEL (reference sequence). This CDR3 is CASSQEGTNGGYTF. CDR3 nucleotide sequence: TGTGCCAGCAGCCAAGAGGGGACGAACGGTGGCTACACCTTC.

V usage is TRBV24-1 and J usage is TRBJ2-1, with TRBD2 matching over 15 bases. The CDR3 runs 18 residues. J gave up 4 bases and V 2 bases, and 5 bases lay outside the gene matches. Looked up from germline, CDR1 is KGHDR and CDR2 is SFDVKD. The CDR3, as DNA: TGTGCCACCAGTGATTCACCGGGGACTAGCGGGGGGTACAATGAGCAGTTCTTC. This encodes CATSDSPGTSGGYNEQFF.

V is TRBV7-9 and J is TRBJ2-3; TRBD2 is a possible D gene (6 bases). This CDR3 is 13 amino acids long. V lost 4 bases and J 4 bases, leaving 9 bases between the germline ends. Germline V lookup: CDR1 SEHNR, CDR2 FQNEAQ (reference sequence). CDR3 coding DNA: TGTGCCAGCAGCTCCCCTAGCGCAGATACGCAGTATTTT. The encoded protein is CASSSPSADTQYF.

This chain joins TRBV7-9 and TRBJ2-5; D is perhaps TRBD1 or TRBD2 (5 bases each). Germline CDR1 is SEHNR and CDR2 is FQNEAQ (reference sequence). This CDR3 is built from 13 residues. Trimming stripped 5 bases from V and 4 bases from J, with 11 bases between. The CDR3 DNA follows: TGTGCCAGCAGCACCGGGACCGGAGAGACCCAGTACTTC. This sequence encodes CASSTGTGETQYF.

The chain recombines TRBV15 with TRBJ2-3; D unresolved. Trimming removed 0 bases at V and 0 bases at J, with 13 bases between. Germline assignment: CDR1 LNHNV and CDR2 YYDKDF (reference sequence). This CDR3 comprises 17 residues. CDR3 loop: CATSRDRAFPSTDTQYF. The CDR3, as DNA: TGTGCCACCAGCAGAGATCGGGCTTTTCCTAGCACAGATACGCAGTATTTT.

V usage is TRBV10-3 and J usage is TRBJ1-1, with unresolved D. There are 14 residues in the CDR3. Looked up from germline, CDR1 is ENHRY and CDR2 is SYGVKD. Trimming cost V 0 bases and J 0 bases, with 5 bases left between them. The CDR3 sequence is CAISESGVNTEAFF. In DNA, the CDR3 is TGTGCCATCAGTGAGTCAGGAGTGAACACTGAAGCTTTCTTT.

The chain joins TRBV5-1 to TRBJ2-1; 10 positions agree with TRBD1. The germline CDR1 and CDR2 sequences are SGHRS and YFSETQ. The CDR3 is 15 residues long. V lost 3 bases to trimming and J lost 1 base; unmatched junction nucleotides: 1. The CDR3 sequence is CASSWGQGSYNEQFF. The CDR3 bases are TGCGCCAGCAGCTGGGGACAGGGGTCCTACAATGAGCAGTTCTTC.

The genes are TRBV7-2 and TRBJ1-5; D is undetermined. Germline-derived CDR1 and CDR2 are SGHTA and FQGNSA. V shed 4 bases and J shed 5 bases, with 6 bases lying between them. CDR3 length equals 12 residues. The CDR3 reads CASSSLHQPQHF. CDR3 coding DNA: TGTGCCAGCAGCTCCCTACATCAGCCCCAGCATTTT.

CDR3 sequence (DNA): TGTGCCAGCAGGGGGACAGGGGGAGGGACCCAGTACTTC. Translated, it gives CASRGTGGGTQYF. The chain employs TRBV7-9 and TRBJ2-5; 11 positions match TRBD1. CDR1 and CDR2 from the germline V gene are SEHNR and FQNEAQ (reference sequence). This CDR3 has 13 residues. V trimming: 6 bases; J trimming: 7 bases; junction bases outside the gene matches: 4.

The rearrangement links TRBV15 to TRBJ1-2; D is undetermined. V lost 0 bases and J 4 bases, leaving 12 bases between the germline ends. Germline V CDR1 and CDR2: LNHNV, YYDKDF (reference sequence). The CDR3 is 15 amino acids. The CDR3: CATSREGLGAYGYTF. DNA of the CDR3: TGTGCCACCAGCAGAGAAGGTCTAGGCGCCTATGGCTACACCTTC.

The chain is built from TRBV24-1 and TRBJ2-1, with TRBD1 matching 7 bases. Germline V gives CDR1 KGHDR, CDR2 SFDVKD. V dropped 4 bases and J dropped 3; count of bases not matched to a gene: 2. The CDR3 is 14 amino acids. The CDR3 region has the DNA TGTGCCACCAGTGAAGGGACAGACTACAATGAGCAGTTCTTC. It specifies CATSEGTDYNEQFF.

V is TRBV9 and J is TRBJ1-3; no definite D call. Germline V gene data show CDR1 as SGDLS and CDR2 as YYNGEE. The CDR3 spans 14 residues. Trimming shortened V by 2 bases and J by 0 bases, and 6 bases separated the two germline ends. CDR3: CASSVYDSGNTIYF. The DNA of the CDR3 is TGTGCCAGCAGCGTGTATGACTCTGGAAACACCATATATTTT.

The V call is TRBV21-1, the J call TRBJ1-5. TRBV21-1 is assigned pseudogene status. The CDR3 runs to 14 residues. CDR3 nucleotide sequence: TGTGCCAGCAGCAAATTTCTGGGTTATCAGCCCCAGCATTTT. It specifies CASSKFLGYQPQHF.

This sequence joins TRBV28 and TRBJ1-4; D is perhaps TRBD1 (6 bases). Trimming took 6 bases from V and 8 from J, leaving 16 bases between them. This CDR3 is built from 14 residues. The germline gives CDR1 MDHEN, CDR2 SYDVKM. For the CDR3, the DNA is TGTGCCAGCAGGAGGGGGGACGGTGGGGAAAAACTGTTTTTT. This gives the protein CASRRGDGGEKLFF.

The CDR3, as DNA: TGTGCCAGCAGCCAACTACCGACAGGGGGGGGCACTGAAGCTTTCTTT. Amino acids: CASSQLPTGGGTEAFF. This rearrangement joins TRBV3-1 (or the pseudogene TRBV3-2) to TRBJ1-1, with 9 bases aligning to TRBD1. CDR3 size: 16 residues. The junction had 8 bases not matched to a gene; V was cut back by 2 bases and J by 4 bases. The germline CDR1 and CDR2 sequences are LGHDT and YNNKEL (reference sequence).

V is TRBV6-5 and J is TRBJ1-1; the match to TRBD1 covers 7 bases. Trimming removed 10 bases from V and 0 bases from J; junction bases left unmatched: 11. Looked up from germline, CDR1 is MNHEY and CDR2 is SVGAGI. CDR3 size: 15 residues. CDR3 protein: CATTGSHVMNTEAFF. As DNA, the CDR3 is TGTGCCACGACAGGGAGTCATGTCATGAACACTGAAGCTTTCTTT.